This T cell receptor beta chain was recorded in a study of memory CD4+ T cells and cytomegalovirus serostatus. Turning to the study itself: This sample comes from healthy Belgian adults, several CMV seropositive, approximately 23 seronegative. Findings of the study overall: CMV serostatus prediction reached median AUC approximately 0.96, or 0.89 with US-trained model.

About this clone: Its target is not known.

Clones were sequenced by immunoSEQ multiplex PCR, and TCRdb holds only the in-frame ones, with some missing. This sample has roughly 42,000 clones, with 65% to 85% found just once. Single viable CD3+CD4+CD8-CD45RO+ cells were sorted as the memory CD4+ T cells. Serostatus was set by detecting CMV pp150, pp28, p38, p52 IgG. Germline CDR1 SGHNT, CDR2 YYREEE (reference sequence). V lost 0 bases and J 0 bases, leaving 12 bases between the germline ends. There are 17 residues in the CDR3. This TCR was sampled from an adult in good health and CMV-seronegative. Sequencing was carried out using memory CD4+ T cells from blood. This chain connects TRBV5-4 to TRBJ2-2; a possible D gene is TRBD2 (5 bases). The DNA of the CDR3 is TGTGCCAGCAGCTTGGGGGGATGGGAGCCGAACACCGGGGAGCTGTTTTTT. The encoded protein is CASSLGGWEPNTGELFF.